What follows describes a single T cell receptor beta chain. Its target is unknown. The primer mix had 60 Vbeta and 13 Jbeta primers. Per the original methods: In a later analysis, around 12 million of some 80 million unique beta chains occurred in at least two donors. Repertoires were generated with immunoSEQ multiplex PCR, while TCRdb's copy carries only in-frame clones and drops some. D and trimming come from the DNA, and the V and J calls and clone size come from that table. This sample has approximately 120,000 clones, with more than 65% found just once. This entry belongs to a study of cytomegalovirus exposure and HLA in healthy donors. Regarding the study as a whole: A few CMV-associated chains were confirmed in vitro to be specific for CMV antigens.

CDR1 and CDR2 (germline): MDHEN, SYDVKM. The CDR3 extends over 13 amino acids. V lost 2 bases and J 7 bases, leaving 11 bases between the germline ends. V and J are TRBV28 and TRBJ1-1; no clear D gene. The clonotype was recovered from a woman in her thirties or forties in good health and CMV-seropositive. Sequencing was done on a sample of PBMCs. CDR3 sequence reads: CASSLRWRIEAFF. In nucleotides, the CDR3 is TGTGCCAGCAGTTTACGCTGGCGGATTGAAGCTTTCTTT.